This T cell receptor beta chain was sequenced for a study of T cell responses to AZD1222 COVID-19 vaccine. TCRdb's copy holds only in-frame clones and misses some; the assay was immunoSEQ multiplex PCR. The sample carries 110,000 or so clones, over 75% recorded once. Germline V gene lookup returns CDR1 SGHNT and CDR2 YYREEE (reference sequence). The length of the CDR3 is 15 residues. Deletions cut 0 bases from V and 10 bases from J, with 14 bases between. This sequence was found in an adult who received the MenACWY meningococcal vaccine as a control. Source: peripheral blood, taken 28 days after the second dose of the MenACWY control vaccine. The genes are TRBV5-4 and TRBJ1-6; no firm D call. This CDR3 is CASSLARVKESPLHF. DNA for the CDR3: TGTGCCAGCAGCTTGGCAAGGGTTAAGGAGTCACCCCTCCACTTT.